The clone carrying this T cell receptor beta chain was recorded many times. Its matching antigen is unknown. This specimen comes from a study of regulatory T cells in long-lasting Graves disease. The TCR beta library used iRepertoire HTBI primers with Arm-PCR amplification of CDR3. TCRdb recomputed calls from the multiplex PCR reads with MiXCR, one row per CDR3 protein. The sample consists of roughly 420,000 distinct CDR3 sequences, about 16% of them appearing once. The CDR3 spans 17 residues. Looked up from germline, CDR1 is SEHNR and CDR2 is FQNEAQ (reference sequence). Trimming at V came to 2 bases and at J to 5 bases, leaving 12 bases not matched to a gene. Time point indicated: newly diagnosed GD, antithyroid drugs for less than 3 months. After RNA was extracted from PBMCs, the TCR library was made from it. Whole-study findings and limits: TRBV28, TRBJ1-2 and TRBJ2-5 were segments that persistent disease favored.

The genes are TRBV7-9 and TRBJ2-5; the match to TRBD1 covers 9 bases. The sample in question was peripheral blood mononuclear cells (PBMCs), obtained at new diagnosis, from a patient treated with antithyroid drugs. This TCR was sampled from a female donor with Graves disease. In DNA, the CDR3 is TGTGCCAGCAGCTTACTTACTGGGACAGGGCGACGGGAGACCCAGTACTTC. It translates to CASSLLTGTGRRETQYF.